This note documents a single TCR beta chain sequence. Here immunoSEQ multiplex PCR was the method, and the copy in TCRdb shows in-frame clones only, minus some. Seen here are about 250,000 clones, roughly 85% observed once, and the top ten hold approximately 9%. This sample stems from a study of blood T cell repertoires in COVID-19. Study-wide context: Acute and convalescent COVID-19 specimens originated in the United States, Italy and Spain. Nucleic acid was either cDNA or gDNA, and it came from T cells, B-cell-depleted T cells, or PBMCs.

Enrolled through a virtual design, the participants were between about 18 and 100 years of age and came from about two dozen US areas. Cohort assignment relied on participant-reported clinical history. Germline V gives CDR1 SGHRS, CDR2 YFSETQ. The CDR3 contains 15 residues. The V end was cut by 0 bases, the J end by 6 bases, with 12 bases between. This clonotype was obtained from a woman aged 45-65 years with acute COVID-19. The genes are TRBV5-1 and TRBJ2-2; TRBD2 might be the D (7 bases). The sequenced sample consisted of PBMCs or T cells enriched from blood (not recorded which). CDR3 sequence reads: CASSLDREGAGELFF. For the CDR3, the DNA is TGCGCCAGCAGCTTGGACAGGGAGGGGGCCGGGGAGCTGTTTTTT.